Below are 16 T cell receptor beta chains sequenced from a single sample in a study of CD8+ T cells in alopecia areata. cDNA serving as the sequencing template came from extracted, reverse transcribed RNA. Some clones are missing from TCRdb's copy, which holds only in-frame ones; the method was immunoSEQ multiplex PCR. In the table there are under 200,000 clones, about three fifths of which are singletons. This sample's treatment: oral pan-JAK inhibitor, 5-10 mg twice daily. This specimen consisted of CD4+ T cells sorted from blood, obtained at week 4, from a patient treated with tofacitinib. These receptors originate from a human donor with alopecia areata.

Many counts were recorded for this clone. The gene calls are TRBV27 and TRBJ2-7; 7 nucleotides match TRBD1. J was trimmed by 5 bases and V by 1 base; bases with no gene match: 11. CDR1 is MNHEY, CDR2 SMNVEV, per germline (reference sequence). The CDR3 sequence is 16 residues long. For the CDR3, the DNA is TGTGCCAGCAGTTTATTCCCAGGGACAGCGAAGAACGAGCAGTACTTC. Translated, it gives CASSLFPGTAKNEQYF.

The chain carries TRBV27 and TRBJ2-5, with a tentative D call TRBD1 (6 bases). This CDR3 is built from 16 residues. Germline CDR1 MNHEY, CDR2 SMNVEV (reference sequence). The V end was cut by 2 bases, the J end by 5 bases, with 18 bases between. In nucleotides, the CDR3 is TGTGCCAGCAGTTTAGGGCCAGGGGATTGGAAGGAGACCCAGTACTTC. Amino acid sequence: CASSLGPGDWKETQYF.

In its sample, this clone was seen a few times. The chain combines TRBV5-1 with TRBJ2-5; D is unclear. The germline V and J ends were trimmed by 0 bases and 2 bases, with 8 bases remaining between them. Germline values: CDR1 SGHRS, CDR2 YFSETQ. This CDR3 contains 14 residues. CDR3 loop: CASSLGGQQETQYF. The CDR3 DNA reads TGCGCCAGCAGCTTGGGTGGGCAGCAAGAGACCCAGTACTTC.

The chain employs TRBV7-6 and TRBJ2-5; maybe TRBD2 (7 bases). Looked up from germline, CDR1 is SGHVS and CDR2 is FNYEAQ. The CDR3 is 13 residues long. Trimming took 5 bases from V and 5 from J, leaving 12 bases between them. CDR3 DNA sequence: TGTGCCAGCAGCCCAAGGGGGGGGGAGACCCAGTACTTC. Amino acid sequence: CASSPRGGETQYF.

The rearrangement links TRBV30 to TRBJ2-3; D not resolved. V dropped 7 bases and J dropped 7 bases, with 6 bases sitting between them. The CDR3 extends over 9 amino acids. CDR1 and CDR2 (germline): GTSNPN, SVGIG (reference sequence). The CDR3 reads CALGNTQYF. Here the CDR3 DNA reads TGTGCCTTGGGAAATACGCAGTATTTT.

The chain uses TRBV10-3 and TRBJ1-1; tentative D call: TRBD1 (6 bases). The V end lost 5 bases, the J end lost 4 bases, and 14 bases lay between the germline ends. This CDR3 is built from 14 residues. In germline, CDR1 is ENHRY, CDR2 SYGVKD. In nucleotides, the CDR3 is TGTGCCATCAGTACAGGGTATAGGAGCACTGAAGCTTTCTTT. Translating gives CAISTGYRSTEAFF.

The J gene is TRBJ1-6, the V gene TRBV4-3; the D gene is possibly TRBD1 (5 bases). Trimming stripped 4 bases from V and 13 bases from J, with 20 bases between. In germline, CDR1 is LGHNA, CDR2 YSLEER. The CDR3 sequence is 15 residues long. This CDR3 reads CASSPAYRRAVPLHF. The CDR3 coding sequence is TGCGCCAGCAGCCCGGCCTACAGGAGGGCGGTGCCCCTCCACTTT.

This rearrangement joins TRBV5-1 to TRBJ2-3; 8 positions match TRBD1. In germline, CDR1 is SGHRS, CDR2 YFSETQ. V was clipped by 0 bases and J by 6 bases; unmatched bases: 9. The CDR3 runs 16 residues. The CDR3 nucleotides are TGCGCCAGCAGCTTGGGCCTAGGACAGGGAGGTGATACGCAGTATTTT. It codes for CASSLGLGQGGDTQYF.

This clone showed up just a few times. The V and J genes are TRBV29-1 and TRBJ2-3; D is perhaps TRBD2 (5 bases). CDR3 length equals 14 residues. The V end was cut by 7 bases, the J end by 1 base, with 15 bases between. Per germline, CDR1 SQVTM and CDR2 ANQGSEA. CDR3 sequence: CSALGDGGTDTQYF. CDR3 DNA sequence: TGCAGCGCCCTTGGAGACGGGGGCACAGATACGCAGTATTTT.

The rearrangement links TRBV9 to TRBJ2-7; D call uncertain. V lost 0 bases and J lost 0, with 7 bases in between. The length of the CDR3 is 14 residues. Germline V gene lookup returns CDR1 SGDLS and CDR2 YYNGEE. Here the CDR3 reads CASSVGSSSYEQYF. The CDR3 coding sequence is TGTGCCAGCAGCGTAGGGTCCAGCTCCTACGAGCAGTACTTC.

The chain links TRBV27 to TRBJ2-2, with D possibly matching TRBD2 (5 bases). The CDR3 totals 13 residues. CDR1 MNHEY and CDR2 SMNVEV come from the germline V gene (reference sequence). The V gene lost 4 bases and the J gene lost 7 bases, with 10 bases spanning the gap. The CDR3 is CASSSYRGGELFF. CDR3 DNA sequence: TGTGCCAGCAGTTCCTATCGGGGCGGGGAGCTGTTTTTT.

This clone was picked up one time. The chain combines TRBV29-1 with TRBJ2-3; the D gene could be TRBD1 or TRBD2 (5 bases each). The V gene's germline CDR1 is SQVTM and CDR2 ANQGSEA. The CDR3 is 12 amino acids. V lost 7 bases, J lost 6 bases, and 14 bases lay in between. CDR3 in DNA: TGCAGCGGGGACGGATTGGCGGATACGCAGTATTTT. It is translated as CSGDGLADTQYF.

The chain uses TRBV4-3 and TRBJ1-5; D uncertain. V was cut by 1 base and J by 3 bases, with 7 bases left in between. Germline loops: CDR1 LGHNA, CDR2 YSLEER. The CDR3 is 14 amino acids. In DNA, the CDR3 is TGCGCCAGCAGCCAAGCCATCTACAATCAGCCCCAGCATTTT. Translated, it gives CASSQAIYNQPQHF.

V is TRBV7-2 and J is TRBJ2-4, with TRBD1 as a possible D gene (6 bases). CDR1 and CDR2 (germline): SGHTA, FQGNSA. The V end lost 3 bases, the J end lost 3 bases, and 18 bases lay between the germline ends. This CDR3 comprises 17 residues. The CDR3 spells CASSFWGLKRGKNIQYF. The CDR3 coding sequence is TGTGCCAGCAGCTTCTGGGGGCTTAAGAGGGGCAAAAACATTCAGTACTTC.

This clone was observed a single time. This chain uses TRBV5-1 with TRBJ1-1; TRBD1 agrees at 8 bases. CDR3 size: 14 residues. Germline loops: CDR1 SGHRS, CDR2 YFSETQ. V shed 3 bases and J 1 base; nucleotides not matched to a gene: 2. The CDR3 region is CASSYDRGNTEAFF. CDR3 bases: TGCGCCAGCAGCTATGACAGGGGGAACACTGAAGCTTTCTTT.

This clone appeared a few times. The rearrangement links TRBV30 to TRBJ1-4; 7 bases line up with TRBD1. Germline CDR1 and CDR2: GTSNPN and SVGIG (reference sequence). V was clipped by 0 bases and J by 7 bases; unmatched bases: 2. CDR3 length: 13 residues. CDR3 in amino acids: CAWSVQGTEKLFF. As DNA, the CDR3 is TGTGCCTGGAGTGTACAGGGGACTGAAAAACTGTTTTTT.